Here is one TCR beta chain with its context. Only CD45RO-negative cells positively selected for CCR7 counted as naive CD8 cells, so terminally differentiated effector memory CD45RA+ cells were excluded. The data were taken from a study of shared clonotypes between healthy human individuals. Data came from immunoSEQ multiplex PCR; TCRdb stores just in-frame clones and leaves some out. The sample has fewer than 1 million clones; around 96% are singletons. Sequencing was carried out using naive CD8+ T cells sorted from blood. This sequence originates from a man younger than 40 in good health.

Here the CDR3 DNA reads TGTGCCACCAGCAGAGGGCCTCCGGGACAGGCTAGGGGGGAGCAGTACTTC. Amino acids: CATSRGPPGQARGEQYF. This chain uses TRBV15 with TRBJ2-7; TRBD1 agrees at 8 bases. Per the germline V gene, CDR1 is LNHNV and CDR2 is YYDKDF (reference sequence). The CDR3 consists of 17 residues. Trimming cost V 1 base and J 7 bases; bases outside gene matches: 15.